These 30 T cell receptor beta chains were sequenced from one sample in a study of T cells in Graves' hyperthyroidism and ophthalmopathy. Amplification targeted TCR beta CDR3 regions from RNA transcripts. RT-PCR in the first round (using the HTBI primer set) targeted the TCR CDR3. TCRdb processed the multiplex PCR reads anew with MiXCR; each CDR3 protein has one entry. The repertoire holds over 500,000 distinct CDR3 sequences, with 40% to 50% as singletons. Material: peripheral blood or thyroid tissue (not recorded which). These receptors were taken from an adult woman with Graves' disease, either hyperthyroidism or ophthalmopathy (not recorded which).

This clonotype was seen a handful of times. The gene calls are TRBV24-1 and TRBJ1-3; 10 nucleotides match TRBD1. The CDR3 sequence is 16 residues long. Trimming cost V 4 bases and J 1 base; bases outside gene matches: 3. The V gene's germline CDR1 is KGHDR and CDR2 SFDVKD. The CDR3 protein is CATSDDRGQSGNTIYF. The DNA of the CDR3 is TGTGCCACCAGTGACGACAGGGGGCAATCTGGAAACACCATATATTTT.

This chain links TRBV15 with TRBJ2-2, with D tentatively TRBD1 or TRBD2 (5 bases each). The ends were cut back, 6 bases at V and 8 bases at J, with 7 bases in the middle. The CDR3 is 11 amino acids. Per the germline V gene, CDR1 is LNHNV and CDR2 is YYDKDF (reference sequence). CDR3 amino acids: CATSGGGELFF. In nucleotides, the CDR3 is TGTGCCACCAGTGGGGGTGGGGAGCTGTTTTTT.

V gene TRBV2 combines with J gene TRBJ1-1; TRBD1 aligns across 7 bases. The germline CDR1 and CDR2 sequences are SNHLY and FYNNEI. This CDR3 spans 14 amino acids. V lost 5 bases and J lost 4; bases outside the gene matches: 7. CDR3 DNA sequence: TGTGCCAGCAGTAAGCAGGGGGTTGGCACTGAAGCTTTCTTT. Its protein is CASSKQGVGTEAFF.

CDR3 protein: CASSPSQQETQYF. The CDR3 coding sequence is TGTGCCAGCAGCCCGTCCCAACAAGAGACCCAGTACTTC. The chain recombines TRBV9 with TRBJ2-5; D ambiguous. The V gene's germline CDR1 is SGDLS and CDR2 YYNGEE. V lost 4 bases and J lost 2, with 9 bases in between. This CDR3 is 13 amino acids long. The full variable domain, with the rest looked up from reference TRBV9 and TRBJ2-5, is DSGVTQTPKHLITATGQRVTLRCSPRSGDLSVYWYQQSLDQGLQFLIQYYNGEERAKGNILERFSAQQFPDLHSELNLSSLELGDSALYFCASSPSQQETQYFGPGTRLLVL.

The chain recombines TRBV12-3 or TRBV12-4 with TRBJ1-1, with 7 positions matching TRBD1. The CDR3 extends over 14 amino acids. The V and J ends lost 6 bases and 3 bases, in that order; junction bases with no gene match: 7. CDR3 DNA sequence: TGTGCCAGCAGCCCACAGGGGTCGGACACTGAAGCTTTCTTT. Protein sequence: CASSPQGSDTEAFF.

This clonotype has at least ten counts. V is TRBV10-3 and J is TRBJ1-2; no clear D. V was shortened by 3 bases and J by 2 bases, with 7 bases between the two germline ends. The CDR3 consists of 13 residues. Looked up from germline, CDR1 is ENHRY and CDR2 is SYGVKD. CDR3 sequence: CAISEEPNYGYTF. As DNA, the CDR3 is TGTGCCATCAGTGAAGAACCGAACTATGGCTACACCTTC.

The chain links TRBV20-1 to TRBJ2-5; 10 positions agree with TRBD2. Germline V gene data show CDR1 as DFQATT and CDR2 as SNEGSKA (reference sequence). This CDR3 is 15 amino acids long. V lost 1 base to trimming and J lost 11 bases; unmatched junction nucleotides: 13. The CDR3 loop reads CSARVPSGSRDTQYF. CDR3 coding DNA: TGCAGTGCTAGAGTGCCTAGCGGGAGCAGAGATACGCAGTACTTC.

The chain recombines TRBV5-1 with TRBJ1-1; 9 positions agree with TRBD1. Trimming took 6 bases from V and 4 from J; bases not matched to a gene: 7. Germline V gene data show CDR1 as SGHRS and CDR2 as YFSETQ. The CDR3 has 14 amino acids. This chain's CDR3 is CASTSGTGFTEAFF. The CDR3 DNA sequence: TGCGCCAGCACCTCCGGGACAGGGTTCACTGAAGCTTTCTTT.

This clonotype was observed a few times. The V and J genes are TRBV13 and TRBJ2-7; no clear D gene. Per the germline V gene, CDR1 is PRHDT and CDR2 is FYEKMQ (reference sequence). V gave up 5 bases and J gave up 0 bases, with 11 bases separating them. The CDR3 has 14 residues. The CDR3 DNA reads as TGTGCCAGCAGCGTCGGACGGAACTCCTACGAGCAGTACTTC. This encodes CASSVGRNSYEQYF.

This rearrangement joins TRBV7-8 to TRBJ2-6; maybe TRBD1 (5 bases). Deletions cut 0 bases from V and 4 bases from J, with 10 bases between. The CDR3 runs to 16 residues. Germline V gene data show CDR1 as SGHVS and CDR2 as FQNEAQ. The chain's CDR3 is CASSLAQGAGANVLTF. The CDR3 coding sequence is TGTGCCAGCAGCTTAGCGCAGGGCGCGGGGGCCAACGTCCTGACTTTC.

This clonotype was recorded many times. This chain connects TRBV29-1 to TRBJ1-5, with TRBD1 as a possible D gene (5 bases). The V gene lost 7 bases and the J gene lost 6 bases, with 16 bases spanning the gap. This CDR3 region has 13 residues. The germline V gene has CDR1 SQVTM and CDR2 ANQGSEA. The CDR3 DNA sequence: TGCAGCGAACGGCGGGGGGAGGGTCAGCCCCAGCATTTT. This encodes CSERRGEGQPQHF.

The sample holds many counts of this clonotype. The chain recombines TRBV11-2 with TRBJ2-5, with 7 bases aligning to TRBD2. This CDR3 comprises 13 residues. In germline, CDR1 is SGHAT, CDR2 FQNNGV. V trimming: 3 bases; J trimming: 5 bases; junction bases outside the gene matches: 3. CDR3 protein: CASSFYGGETQYF. The CDR3 DNA reads as TGTGCCAGCAGCTTCTACGGGGGGGAGACCCAGTACTTC.

This clonotype was seen many times. V is TRBV20-1 and J is TRBJ2-5; D could derive from TRBD1 or TRBD2 (5 bases each). This CDR3 contains 13 residues. V lost 0 bases and J lost 5, with 10 bases in between. Germline values: CDR1 DFQATT, CDR2 SNEGSKA (reference sequence). CDR3 nucleotide sequence: TGCAGTGCTAGAGATAACGAGGGGGAGACCCAGTACTTC. As protein: CSARDNEGETQYF.

There are many counts of this clonotype. The genes are TRBV20-1 and TRBJ1-5; the match to TRBD1 covers 8 bases. The trim removed 3 bases at V and 3 bases at J, leaving 7 bases unmatched. The CDR3 is made up of 15 amino acids. Per the germline V gene, CDR1 is DFQATT and CDR2 is SNEGSKA (reference sequence). CDR3 DNA sequence: TGCAGTGCTAGGCCACCGGGACAGGTCAATCAGCCCCAGCATTTT. Encoded protein: CSARPPGQVNQPQHF.

The chain links TRBV5-1 to TRBJ2-7; 11 bases are shared with TRBD2. V lost 5 bases and J lost 9; bases outside the gene matches: 13. This CDR3 comprises 15 residues. Germline-derived CDR1 and CDR2 are SGHRS and YFSETQ. The CDR3 is CASRFRTGLAVVQYF. Here the CDR3 DNA reads TGCGCCAGCAGATTTCGGACGGGACTAGCGGTAGTGCAGTACTTC.

The rearrangement joins TRBV7-6 to TRBJ1-2; D possibly corresponds to TRBD1 (6 bases). Germline V gene lookup returns CDR1 SGHVS and CDR2 FNYEAQ. The CDR3 contains 14 residues. V lost 5 bases, J lost 5 bases, and 15 bases lay in between. CDR3 loop: CASSQGQNPYGYTF. The CDR3 bases are TGTGCCAGCAGCCAAGGACAGAACCCATATGGCTACACCTTC. Drawing the rest from reference TRBV7-6 and TRBJ1-2, the complete variable domain is GAGVSQSPRYKVTKRGQDVALRCDPISGHVSLYWYRQALGQGPEFLTYFNYEAQQDKSGLPNDRFSAERPEGSISTLTIQRTEQRDSAMYRCASSQGQNPYGYTFGSGTRLTVV.

This clonotype was seen a single time. The chain joins TRBV9 to TRBJ2-7; D not resolved. This CDR3 has 11 residues. Germline CDR1 reads SGDLS; CDR2 reads YYNGEE. V lost 4 bases to trimming and J lost 6 bases, with 8 bases between them. The chain's CDR3 is CASSRSAEQYF. DNA for the CDR3: TGTGCCAGCAGCCGGTCAGCCGAGCAGTACTTC. The full variable domain, in which reference TRBV9 and TRBJ2-7 provide the parts outside the CDR3, is DSGVTQTPKHLITATGQRVTLRCSPRSGDLSVYWYQQSLDQGLQFLIQYYNGEERAKGNILERFSAQQFPDLHSELNLSSLELGDSALYFCASSRSAEQYFGPGTRLTVT.

The rearrangement joins TRBV20-1 to TRBJ2-5; D unclear. Germline V gene data show CDR1 as DFQATT and CDR2 as SNEGSKA (reference sequence). The germline V and J ends were trimmed by 5 bases and 2 bases, with 3 bases remaining between them. This CDR3 spans 10 amino acids. The CDR3 reads CSAQQETQYF. CDR3 nucleotides: TGCAGTGCTCAACAAGAGACCCAGTACTTC.

This chain links TRBV28 with TRBJ1-5; possibly TRBD1 for D (5 bases). V was trimmed by 7 bases and J by 0 bases, leaving 10 bases between them. Germline V CDR1 and CDR2: MDHEN, SYDVKM. The CDR3 has 14 amino acids. CDR3 in amino acids: CASNWGGSNQPQHF. CDR3 nucleotide sequence: TGTGCCAGCAACTGGGGCGGTAGCAATCAGCCCCAGCATTTT.

There are a few counts of this clonotype. The chain uses TRBV5-1 and TRBJ2-5; D remains unclear. Germline CDR1 is SGHRS and CDR2 is YFSETQ. The CDR3 consists of 13 residues. Trimming took off 4 bases at V and 9 bases at J, with 16 bases between the two ends. CDR3 loop: CASSPTVNQPQYF. CDR3 DNA: TGCGCCAGCAGCCCGACGGTCAATCAGCCCCAGTACTTC.

The V and J genes are TRBV20-1 and TRBJ2-7; 8 nucleotides align to TRBD2. Germline loops: CDR1 DFQATT, CDR2 SNEGSKA (reference sequence). The CDR3 sequence is 14 residues long. V shed 4 bases and J 1 base; nucleotides not matched to a gene: 6. The DNA for the CDR3 is TGCAGTGCTACCCGAGCGGGAGAGTCCTACGAGCAGTACTTC. This gives the protein CSATRAGESYEQYF.

This clonotype turned up a few times. The genes are TRBV3-1 and TRBJ1-2; D unclear. The CDR3 totals 13 residues. Deletions cut 4 bases from V and 4 bases from J, with 10 bases between. Germline CDR1 LGHDT, CDR2 YNNKEL (reference sequence). The CDR3 nucleotides read TGTGCCAGCAGCCCCGACACGCGCTATGGCTACACCTTC. Translating gives CASSPDTRYGYTF. Full variable domain (rest looked up from reference TRBV3-1 and TRBJ1-2): DTAVSQTPKYLVTQMGNDKSIKCEQNLGHDTMYWYKQDSKKFLKIMFSYNNKELIINETVPNRFSPKSPDKAHLNLHINSLELGDSAVYFCASSPDTRYGYTFGSGTRLTVV.

This clonotype appeared a few times. The rearrangement links TRBV29-1 to TRBJ2-7, with 10 bases aligning to TRBD2. Germline V gene lookup returns CDR1 SQVTM and CDR2 ANQGSEA. The length of the CDR3 is 12 residues. The ends lost 8 bases at V and 4 bases at J; junction bases unmatched: 5. The CDR3 spells CSQAGGVYEQYF. The CDR3 nucleotides are TGCAGCCAAGCGGGGGGGGTTTACGAGCAGTACTTC.

This chain joins TRBV10-3 and TRBJ2-7; maybe TRBD2 (5 bases). The CDR3 consists of 15 residues. Germline-derived CDR1 and CDR2 are ENHRY and SYGVKD. V lost 4 bases, J lost 1 base, and 14 bases lay in between. The CDR3 DNA sequence: TGTGCCATCAGTGCACCCGAGGGTAGGTCCTACGAGCAGTACTTC. It codes for CAISAPEGRSYEQYF.

The J gene is TRBJ2-5, the V gene TRBV24-1; D unresolved. V lost 5 bases and J 5 bases, leaving 14 bases between the germline ends. This CDR3 comprises 14 residues. The V gene's germline CDR1 is KGHDR and CDR2 SFDVKD. CDR3 bases: TGTGCCACCAGTGCTAGAACGGTGATGGAGACCCAGTACTTC. This codes for CATSARTVMETQYF.

The rearrangement links TRBV7-9 to TRBJ1-6; no reliable D call. The V gene's germline CDR1 is SEHNR and CDR2 FQNEAQ (reference sequence). The CDR3 is 14 residues long. V lost 5 bases, J lost 6 bases, and 11 bases lay in between. The CDR3 sequence is CASSRGEINSPLHF. Written as DNA, the CDR3 is TGTGCCAGCAGCCGTGGAGAGATTAATTCACCCCTCCACTTT.

Comment on this clonotype: Its ends do not fully match the called genes, so a read error is possible. V and J are TRBV9 and TRBJ1-2; weak D call: TRBD1 (5 bases). This CDR3 is 15 amino acids long. Germline lookup yields CDR1 SGDLS and CDR2 YYNGEE. DNA of the CDR3: TGCGCCAGCAGCCAAGTAGTACAGGACCGTGGGGGCTACACCTTC. Residues: CASSQVVQDRGGYTF.

Worth noting for this clonotype: As the CDR3 is not closed by the conserved phenylalanine or tryptophan, this likely results from a read error. The chain employs TRBV2 and TRBJ1-1, with D unresolved. This CDR3 region has 12 residues. Germline V gene data show CDR1 as SNHLY and CDR2 as FYNNEI. The CDR3 region has the DNA TGTGCCAGTAGTGTCGGCACGCGCGAAGCTTTCTCT. It encodes CASSVGTREAFS.

The table lists this clonotype with many counts. This chain joins TRBV7-9 and TRBJ1-4, with TRBD1 matching over 8 bases. This CDR3 is 15 amino acids long. The V segment lost 5 bases and the J segment 8 bases; nucleotides outside the gene matches: 10. From germline, CDR1 is SEHNR and CDR2 FQNEAQ (reference sequence). DNA for the CDR3: TGTGCCAGCAGCACGGGACAGGCCCTGGGAGAAAAACTGTTTTTT. Protein: CASSTGQALGEKLFF.

V is TRBV15 and J is TRBJ1-5, with 8 bases that match TRBD1. The CDR3 has 15 amino acids. Germline V lookup: CDR1 LNHNV, CDR2 YYDKDF (reference sequence). V shed 5 bases and J 1 base; nucleotides not matched to a gene: 4. The CDR3 reads CATSPGGLSNQPQHF. CDR3 sequence (DNA): TGTGCCACCAGCCCAGGGGGCCTGAGCAATCAGCCCCAGCATTTT.